This entry is about one T cell receptor (beta chain). These data are taken from a study of T cell changes during pregnancy in multiple sclerosis. This table comes from immunoSEQ multiplex PCR, and its TCRdb copy is limited to in-frame clones, with some not included. The sample lists around 50,000 clones; about 92% were seen once. CDR3 length: 13 amino acids. In germline, CDR1 is SGHRS, CDR2 YFSETQ. V lost 4 bases to trimming and J lost 5 bases; unmatched junction nucleotides: 4. V and J are TRBV5-1 and TRBJ2-7, with 9 bases lining up with TRBD2. The sequence derives from a female donor with multiple sclerosis, enrolled in a pregnancy study. Sample: CD4+ T cells from peripheral blood mononuclear cells, taken in the third trimester of pregnancy. This chain's CDR3 is CASSLAGYNEQYF. DNA of the CDR3: TGCGCCAGCAGCCTAGCGGGGTATAACGAGCAGTACTTC.